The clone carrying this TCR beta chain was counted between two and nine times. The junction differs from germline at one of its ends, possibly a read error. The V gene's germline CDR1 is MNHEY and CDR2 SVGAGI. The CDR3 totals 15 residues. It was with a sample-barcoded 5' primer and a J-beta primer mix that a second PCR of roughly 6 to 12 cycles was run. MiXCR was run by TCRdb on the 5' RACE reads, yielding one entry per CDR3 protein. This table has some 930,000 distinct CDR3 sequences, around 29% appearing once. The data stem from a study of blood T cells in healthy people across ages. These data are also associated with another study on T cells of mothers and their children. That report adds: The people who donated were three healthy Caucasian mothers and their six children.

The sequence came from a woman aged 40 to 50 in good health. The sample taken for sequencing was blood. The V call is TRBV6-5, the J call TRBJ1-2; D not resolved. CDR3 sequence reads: CASSGILDPNYGHTF. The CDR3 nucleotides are TGTGCCAGCAGTGGGATCCTTGACCCTAACTATGGCCACACCTTC.